These 10 T cell receptor beta chains were sequenced from one sample in a study of CD8 T cells in Susac syndrome. RNA was extracted with the RNeasy kit, and a quantity of roughly 0.5 to 1 ug was reverse transcribed using random hexamers. TCRdb ran MiXCR on the immunoSEQ multiplex PCR reads and lists one entry per CDR3 protein. This table has approximately 210,000 distinct CDR3 sequences, around 93% appearing once. The sample was CD4+ T cells from PBMCs. The receptors originated from a human donor with Susac syndrome.

The J gene is TRBJ2-2, the V gene TRBV7-9; TRBD1 agrees at 7 bases. The V gene's germline CDR1 is SEHNR and CDR2 FQNEAQ (reference sequence). This CDR3 region has 17 residues. V lost 5 bases to trimming and J lost 3 bases; unmatched junction nucleotides: 12. CDR3 in amino acids: CASSRSTGKGDTGELFF. The CDR3, as DNA: TGTGCCAGCAGCCGTTCGACAGGGAAGGGAGACACCGGGGAGCTGTTTTTT. The complete variable domain, with remaining parts taken from reference TRBV7-9 and TRBJ2-2, reads DTGVSQNPRHKITKRGQNVTFRCDPISEHNRLYWYRQTLGQGPEFLTYFQNEAQLEKSRLLSDRFSAERPKGSFSTLEIQRTEQGDSAMYLCASSRSTGKGDTGELFFGEGSRLTVL.

The rearrangement links TRBV25-1 to TRBJ2-3, with 11 positions matching TRBD2. Germline CDR1 MGHDK, CDR2 SYGVNS. The CDR3 totals 16 residues. Trimming took 4 bases from V and 2 from J; bases not matched to a gene: 5. DNA for the CDR3: TGTGCCAGCAGTGTACTAGCGGGGGCACACACAGATACGCAGTATTTT. It codes for CASSVLAGAHTDTQYF.

CDR3 residues: CASSLGPGATEAFF. As DNA, the CDR3 is TGTGCCAGCAGCTTAGGCCCCGGAGCCACTGAAGCTTTCTTT. The chain employs TRBV7-2 and TRBJ1-1; D is unresolved. V was trimmed by 1 base and J by 4 bases, leaving 10 bases between them. This CDR3 spans 14 amino acids. Germline V gene sequence: CDR1 SGHTA, CDR2 FQGNSA. Supplemented by reference TRBV7-2 and TRBJ1-1, the full variable domain reads GAGVSQSPSNKVTEKGKDVELRCDPISGHTALYWYRQSLGQGLEFLIYFQGNSAPDKSGLPSDRFSAERTGGSVSTLTIQRTQQEDSAVYLCASSLGPGATEAFFGQGTRLTVV.

The chain employs TRBV9 and TRBJ2-7; TRBD1 aligns across 8 bases. The V gene end was trimmed by 2 bases and the J gene end by 6 bases; junction bases not matched to a gene: 4. Per the germline V gene, CDR1 is SGDLS and CDR2 is YYNGEE. This CDR3 spans 13 amino acids. The CDR3 region has the DNA TGTGCCAGCAGCGTGGACAGGGTTGGCGAGCAGTACTTC. It yields the protein CASSVDRVGEQYF.

The chain has TRBV5-1 and TRBJ1-5, with D possibly TRBD1 on 6 matching bases. Germline CDR1 and CDR2: SGHRS and YFSETQ. V was pared by 0 bases and J by 5 bases, with 9 bases between. The CDR3 spans 14 residues. DNA for the CDR3: TGCGCCAGCAGCTTGGGGGGGGCTGATCAGCCCCAGCATTTT. This gives the protein CASSLGGADQPQHF.

This clonotype occurred once. The J gene is TRBJ1-6, the V gene TRBV20-1; 8 bases fit TRBD1. This CDR3 is 16 amino acids long. Losses at the gene ends were 0 bases for V and 7 bases for J; bases not matched to a gene: 8. The V gene's germline CDR1 is DFQATT and CDR2 SNEGSKA (reference sequence). This CDR3 is CSARDGGTGDNSPLHF. In nucleotides, the CDR3 is TGCAGTGCTAGAGATGGAGGGACAGGTGACAATTCACCCCTCCACTTT.

The J gene is TRBJ2-1, the V gene TRBV20-1; D is perhaps TRBD1 (5 bases). Per germline, CDR1 DFQATT and CDR2 SNEGSKA (reference sequence). V was clipped by 5 bases and J by 0 bases, with 14 bases between them. This CDR3 has 15 residues. CDR3 nucleotide sequence: TGCAGTGCTTTTGGGGCCATGAGCTCCTACAATGAGCAGTTCTTC. Residues: CSAFGAMSSYNEQFF.

V gene TRBV6-2 or TRBV6-3 combines with J gene TRBJ1-4; D remains ambiguous. The length of the CDR3 is 13 residues. Germline CDR1 and CDR2: MNHEY and SVGEGT. The V gene lost 4 bases and the J gene lost 8 bases, with 11 bases spanning the gap. In nucleotides, the CDR3 is TGTGCCAGCAGTTCCGGTCTCGACGAAAAACTGTTTTTT. Amino acid sequence: CASSSGLDEKLFF.

This rearrangement joins TRBV19 to TRBJ1-2; D ambiguous. The V end lost 6 bases, the J end lost 6 bases, and 5 bases lay between the germline ends. Germline CDR1 LNHDA, CDR2 SQIVND (reference sequence). CDR3 length: 10 residues. The CDR3 region is CASRDDGYTF. The DNA of the CDR3 is TGTGCCAGTAGGGATGATGGCTACACCTTC.

The V call is TRBV18, the J call TRBJ1-1; D remains unclear. V lost 0 bases, J lost 4 bases, and 15 bases lay in between. Per germline, CDR1 KGHSH and CDR2 LQKENI. This CDR3 region has 16 residues. The CDR3 DNA follows: TGTGCCAGCTCACCACCAGAGGCCCATCGGAGCACTGAAGCTTTCTTT. It specifies CASSPPEAHRSTEAFF.